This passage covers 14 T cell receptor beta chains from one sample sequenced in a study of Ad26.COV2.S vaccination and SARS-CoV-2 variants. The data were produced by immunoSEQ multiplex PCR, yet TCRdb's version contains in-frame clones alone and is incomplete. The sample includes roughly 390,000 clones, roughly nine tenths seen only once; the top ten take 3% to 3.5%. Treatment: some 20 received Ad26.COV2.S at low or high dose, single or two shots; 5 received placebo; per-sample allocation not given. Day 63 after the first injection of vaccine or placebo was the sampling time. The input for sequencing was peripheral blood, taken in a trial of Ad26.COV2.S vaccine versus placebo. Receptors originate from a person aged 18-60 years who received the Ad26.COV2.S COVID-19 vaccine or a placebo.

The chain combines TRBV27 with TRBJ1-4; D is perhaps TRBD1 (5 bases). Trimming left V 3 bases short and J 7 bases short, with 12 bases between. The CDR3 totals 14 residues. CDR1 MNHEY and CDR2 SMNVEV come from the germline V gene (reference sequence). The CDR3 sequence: CASSFAGHGEKLFF. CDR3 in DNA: TGTGCCAGCAGTTTCGCAGGGCATGGTGAAAAACTGTTTTTT.

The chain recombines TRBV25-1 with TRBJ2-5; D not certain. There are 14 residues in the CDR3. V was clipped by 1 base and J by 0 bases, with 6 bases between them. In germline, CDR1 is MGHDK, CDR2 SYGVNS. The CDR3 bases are TGTGCCAGCAGTGAATTTAGAGACCAAGAGACCCAGTACTTC. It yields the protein CASSEFRDQETQYF.

CDR3 sequence: CASSPGTDEHGYTF. The CDR3 region has the DNA TGTGCCAGCAGCCCCGGGACGGACGAACATGGCTACACCTTC. V and J are TRBV14 and TRBJ1-2, with a weak D call TRBD1 (5 bases). CDR1 and CDR2 (germline): SGHDN, FVKESK. V lost 4 bases and J 6 bases, leaving 15 bases between the germline ends. This CDR3 spans 14 amino acids.

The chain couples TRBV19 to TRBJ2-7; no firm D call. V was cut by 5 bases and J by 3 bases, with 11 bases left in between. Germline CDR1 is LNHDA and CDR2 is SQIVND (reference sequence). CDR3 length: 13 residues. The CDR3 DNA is TGTGCCAGTAGTCCCTCCGGCAGCTACGAGCAGTACTTC. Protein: CASSPSGSYEQYF.

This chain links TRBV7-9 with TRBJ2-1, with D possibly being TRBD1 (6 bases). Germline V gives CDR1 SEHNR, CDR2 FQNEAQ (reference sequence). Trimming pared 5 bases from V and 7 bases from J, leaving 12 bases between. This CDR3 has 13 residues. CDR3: CASSPQGGNEQFF. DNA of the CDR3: TGTGCCAGCAGCCCACAGGGTGGTAATGAGCAGTTCTTC.

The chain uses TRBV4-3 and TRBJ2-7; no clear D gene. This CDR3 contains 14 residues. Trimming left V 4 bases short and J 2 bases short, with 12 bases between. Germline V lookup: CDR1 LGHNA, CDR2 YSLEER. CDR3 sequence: CASSPSLEAYEQYF. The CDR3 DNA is TGCGCCAGCAGCCCGTCGTTGGAAGCCTACGAGCAGTACTTC.

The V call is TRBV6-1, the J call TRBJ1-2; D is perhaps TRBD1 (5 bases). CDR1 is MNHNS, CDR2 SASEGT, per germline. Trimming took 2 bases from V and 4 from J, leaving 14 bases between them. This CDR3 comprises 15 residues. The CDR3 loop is CASSERGGGAYGYTF. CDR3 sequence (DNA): TGTGCCAGCAGTGAACGGGGCGGAGGGGCCTATGGCTACACCTTC.

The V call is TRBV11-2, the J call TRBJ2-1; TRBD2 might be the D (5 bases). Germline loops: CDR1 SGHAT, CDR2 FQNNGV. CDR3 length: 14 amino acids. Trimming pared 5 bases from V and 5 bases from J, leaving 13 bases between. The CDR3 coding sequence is TGTGCCAGCAGCCCCGGGAAAATCCACAATGAGCAGTTCTTC. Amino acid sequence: CASSPGKIHNEQFF.

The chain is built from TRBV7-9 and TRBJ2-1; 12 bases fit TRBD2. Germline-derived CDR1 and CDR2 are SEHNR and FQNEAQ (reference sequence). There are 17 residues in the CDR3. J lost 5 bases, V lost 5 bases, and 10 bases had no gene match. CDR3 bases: TGTGCCAGCAGCCCAGGACTAGCGGGGCTAAGCAACAATGAGCAGTTCTTC. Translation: CASSPGLAGLSNNEQFF.

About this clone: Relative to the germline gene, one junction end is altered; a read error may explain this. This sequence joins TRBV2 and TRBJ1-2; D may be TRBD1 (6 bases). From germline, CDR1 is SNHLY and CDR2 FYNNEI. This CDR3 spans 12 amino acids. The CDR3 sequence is CASSPGQRSTAF. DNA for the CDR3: TGTGCCAGCAGCCCAGGACAGAGGTCGACGGCCTTC.

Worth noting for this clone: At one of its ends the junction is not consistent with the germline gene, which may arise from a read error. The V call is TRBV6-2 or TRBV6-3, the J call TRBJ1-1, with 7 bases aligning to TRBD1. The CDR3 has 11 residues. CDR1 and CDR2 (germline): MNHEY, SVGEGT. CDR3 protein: CAGSRTGEAFF. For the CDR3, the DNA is TGTGCCGGCAGCCGGACAGGTGAAGCTTTCTTT.

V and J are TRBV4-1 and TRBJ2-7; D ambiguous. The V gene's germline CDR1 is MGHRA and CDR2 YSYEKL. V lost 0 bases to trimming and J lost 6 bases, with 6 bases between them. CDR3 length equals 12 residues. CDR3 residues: CASSQDRREQYF. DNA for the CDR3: TGCGCCAGCAGCCAAGATCGGCGCGAGCAGTACTTC.

The CDR3 reads CASTRTGAEDTQYF. The CDR3 nucleotides read TGTGCCAGCACCCGGACAGGGGCAGAAGATACGCAGTATTTT. This chain joins TRBV25-1 and TRBJ2-3; TRBD1 agrees at 9 bases. The ends lost 7 bases at V and 5 bases at J; junction bases unmatched: 7. The CDR3 extends over 14 amino acids. Germline loops: CDR1 MGHDK, CDR2 SYGVNS.

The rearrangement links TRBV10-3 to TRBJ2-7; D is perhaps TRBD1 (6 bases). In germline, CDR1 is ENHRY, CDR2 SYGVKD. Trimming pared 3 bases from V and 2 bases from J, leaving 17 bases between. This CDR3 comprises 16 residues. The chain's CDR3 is CAISDGARDKPYEQYF. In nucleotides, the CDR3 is TGTGCCATCAGTGATGGGGCCCGGGACAAGCCCTACGAGCAGTACTTC.